This TCR beta chain originates from a study of brain T cells in children with intractable seizures (TCRdb year 2021). The study in broad terms: As a first screen for immune gene transcripts, resected brain tissue from approximately 50 pediatric epilepsy surgery cases was run on a NanoString immunology panel. Among the 12 selected surgery cases, eight also had pre-surgery blood sequenced, leaving four with brain tissue only. On the study overall, not on this receptor specifically: Viral specificity was inferred only from CDR3 sequence similarity, and patients' HCMV serostatus was unknown. Sequencing depth differed between pre- and post-surgery blood, so clones missing from the pre-surgery sample may reflect undersampling.

This specimen's time point label, per the study, means: blood from clinic visit 5 months post-surgery; TSC patient then seizure free. The surgery cases with the highest brain T cell transcript signatures were chosen for TCR beta chain sequencing of brain tissue, and also of blood when blood was available. Before surgery, patients had received at least one anti-epileptic drug. The TCR-sequenced patients were children whose drug-resistant epilepsy was caused by tuberous sclerosis complex, focal cortical dysplasia, Rasmussen encephalitis or hemimegalencephaly. The Monarch genomic DNA purification kit was used to extract bulk genomic DNA from unsorted brain tissue and whole blood. The CDR3 runs 12 residues from the cysteine to the phenylalanine. Of all the DNA, just the CDR3 is kept, 36 bases in frame from base 1. V is cut by 8 bases and J by 7 bases, and the space between the germline ends is 11 bases. CDR1 and CDR2, looked up from the germline V gene, are KGHDR and SFDVKD.

As to this clone: The specificity of this receptor is unknown. The sample holds no much larger clone one base away, and base qualities are not on file.

The immunoSEQ assay was applied to genomic DNA to generate the TCR beta chain sequences. The authors' analysis ran thus. Any CDR3 sequence that did not begin with the conserved framework cysteine at position 104 was removed by hand. Clonality was calculated as one minus the normalized Shannon's Diversity Index, with values ranging from 0 (maximal diversity) to 1 (oligoclonal). To check whether a given CDR3 had different frequencies in two samples, for example brain versus blood, chi-squared comparison-of-proportions tests were used. Public clonotypes were identified by searching immuneACCESS, and similarity to known antiviral clonotypes was assessed with the VDJdb browser. TCRdb mirrors the immuneACCESS table, restricted to in-frame sequences. Some clones are absent from its copies; in checked studies, under half trace to an unresolved V gene, and the reason for the others is unknown. V and J calls and clone size are those listed in that table; D and trimming were worked out from the DNA. The sample contains about 340,000 clones, about 94% of them found a single time. Under 7% of the sample goes to the ten largest clones.

This sequence originates from a boy less than two years old with tuberous sclerosis and intractable seizures. The chain is made from TRBV24-1 and TRBJ2-1; the D element could tentatively be TRBD1 or TRBD2, as 6 bases agree for each. Material: peripheral blood, obtained less than 6 months after surgery. Here the CDR3 is given as CATMSGANEQFF. At the DNA level, the sequence is TGTGCCACCATGTCGGGGGCTAATGAGCAGTTCTTC.